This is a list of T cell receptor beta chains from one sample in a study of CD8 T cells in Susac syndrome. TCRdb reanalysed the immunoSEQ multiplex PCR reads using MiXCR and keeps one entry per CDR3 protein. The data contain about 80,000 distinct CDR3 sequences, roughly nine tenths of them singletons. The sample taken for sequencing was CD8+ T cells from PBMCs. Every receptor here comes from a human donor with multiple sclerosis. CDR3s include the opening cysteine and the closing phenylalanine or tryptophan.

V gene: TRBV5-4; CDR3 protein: CASSLWTSYNEQFF
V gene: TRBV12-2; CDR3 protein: CASRLPPRGKVGETQYF
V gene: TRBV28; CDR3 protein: CASSLFEGTYYGYTF
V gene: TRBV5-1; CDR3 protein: CASSPSGTDNEQFF
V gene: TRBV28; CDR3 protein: CASSPAYNEQFF
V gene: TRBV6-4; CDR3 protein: CASSLAGDSYNEQFF
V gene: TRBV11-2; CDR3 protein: CASSLAPGNTEAFF
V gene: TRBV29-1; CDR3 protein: CSVEGTGFSGNTIYF
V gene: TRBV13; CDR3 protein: CASSLLSTSYEQYF
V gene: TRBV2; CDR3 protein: CASSEALTSYEQYF
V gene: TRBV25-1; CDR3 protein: CASQGGWGNQPQHF
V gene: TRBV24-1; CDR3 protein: CATSAANYGYTF
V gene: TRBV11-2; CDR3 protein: CASSLGGLAVQSYNEQFF
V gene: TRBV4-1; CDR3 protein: CASSQDLSEQYF
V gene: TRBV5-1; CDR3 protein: CASSSRGTSGLYNEQFF
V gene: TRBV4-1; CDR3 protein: CASSQVDSLNTEAFF
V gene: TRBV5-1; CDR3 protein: CASSSGTGVYYEQYF
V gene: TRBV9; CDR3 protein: CASGTSNGYTF
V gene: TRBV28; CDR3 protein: CASSFLAAFEQYF